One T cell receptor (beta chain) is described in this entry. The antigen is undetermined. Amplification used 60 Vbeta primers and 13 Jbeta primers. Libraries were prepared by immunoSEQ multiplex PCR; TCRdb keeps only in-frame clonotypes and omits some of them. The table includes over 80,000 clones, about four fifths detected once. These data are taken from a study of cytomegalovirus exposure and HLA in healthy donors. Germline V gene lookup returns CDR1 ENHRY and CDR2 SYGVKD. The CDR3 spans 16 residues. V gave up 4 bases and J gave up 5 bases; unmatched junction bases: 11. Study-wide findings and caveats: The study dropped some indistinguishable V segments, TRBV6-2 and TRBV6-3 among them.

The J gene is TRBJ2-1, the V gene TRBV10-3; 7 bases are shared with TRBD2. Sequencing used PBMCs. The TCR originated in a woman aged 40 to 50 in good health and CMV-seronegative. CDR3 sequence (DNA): TGTGCCATCAGTGCAAACGGGAGGTCGGTAAACAATGAGCAGTTCTTC. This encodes CAISANGRSVNNEQFF.